A single sample is the source of the 10 T cell receptor beta chains below, sequenced in a study of T cell responses to AZD1222 COVID-19 vaccine. Sequenced by immunoSEQ multiplex PCR; TCRdb stores in-frame clones only, minus some. The sample has under 150,000 clones, roughly four fifths seen once; the top ten hold over 4%. The sequencing used peripheral blood, collected on day 0 of MenACWY control vaccination. Receptor source: an adult in good health.

The V and J genes are TRBV5-8 and TRBJ1-5; 8 nucleotides align to TRBD1. V trimming: 4 bases; J trimming: 2 bases; junction bases outside the gene matches: 8. The CDR3 loop spans 16 amino acids. The germline CDR1 and CDR2 sequences are SGHTS and YDEGEE. Here the CDR3 DNA reads TGTGCCAGCAGCCCCGGACAGGGTAAACGCAATCAGCCCCAGCATTTT. This codes for CASSPGQGKRNQPQHF.

The V and J genes are TRBV5-1 and TRBJ1-4; TRBD1 is a possible D gene (5 bases). The CDR3 spans 16 residues. Trimming removed 4 bases at V and 7 bases at J, with 20 bases between. CDR1 and CDR2 (germline): SGHRS, YFSETQ. CDR3 loop: CASSPGGKNTGEKLFF. In DNA form, the CDR3 reads TGCGCCAGCAGCCCGGGGGGGAAAAATACGGGTGAAAAACTGTTTTTT. Variable domain in full (rest from reference TRBV5-1 and TRBJ1-4): KAGVTQTPRYLIKTRGQQVTLSCSPISGHRSVSWYQQTPGQGLQFLFEYFSETQRNKGNFPGRFSGRQFSNSRSEMNVSTLELGDSALYLCASSPGGKNTGEKLFFGSGTQLSVL.

J is TRBJ2-2 and V is TRBV2; no clear D gene. This CDR3 is built from 13 residues. Trimming shortened V by 1 base and J by 6 bases, and 6 bases separated the two germline ends. The germline V gene encodes CDR1 SNHLY and CDR2 FYNNEI. CDR3 amino acids: CASSEVDPGELFF. DNA of the CDR3: TGTGCCAGCAGTGAAGTAGACCCCGGGGAGCTGTTTTTT.

The chain has TRBV5-4 and TRBJ1-2; tentatively, D is TRBD1 (6 bases). In germline, CDR1 is SGHNT, CDR2 YYREEE (reference sequence). V was pared by 3 bases and J by 0 bases, with 21 bases between. The CDR3 length is 18 residues. This CDR3 is CASSSDRTTGLANYGYTF. CDR3 nucleotides: TGTGCCAGCAGCTCAGACAGGACTACGGGATTAGCTAACTATGGCTACACCTTC.

The rearrangement joins TRBV5-1 to TRBJ2-1; D is unresolved. Trimming removed 4 bases at V and 6 bases at J, with 11 bases between. Looked up from germline, CDR1 is SGHRS and CDR2 is YFSETQ. The CDR3 has 13 amino acids. CDR3 in amino acids: CASSEPSLNEQFF. The CDR3 DNA is TGCGCCAGCAGCGAACCAAGCCTCAATGAGCAGTTCTTC.

This chain joins TRBV9 and TRBJ2-5; the match to TRBD2 covers 7 bases. The CDR3 is made up of 14 amino acids. V was clipped by 3 bases and J by 5 bases; unmatched bases: 7. Looked up from germline, CDR1 is SGDLS and CDR2 is YYNGEE. CDR3 residues: CASSGFGEGETQYF. As DNA, the CDR3 is TGTGCCAGCAGCGGGTTTGGGGAGGGGGAGACCCAGTACTTC.

V usage is TRBV7-9 and J usage is TRBJ1-6; TRBD1 is a possible D gene (5 bases). Trimming left V 6 bases short and J 5 bases short, with 11 bases between. Germline V gene data show CDR1 as SEHNR and CDR2 as FQNEAQ (reference sequence). CDR3 length: 14 amino acids. The CDR3 DNA follows: TGTGCCAGCAGTATGTGGGGGGATAATTCACCCCTCCACTTT. Encoded protein: CASSMWGDNSPLHF.

This clone was seen only once. The chain has TRBV7-9 and TRBJ2-5; TRBD2 matches 7 bases. CDR1 and CDR2 (germline): SEHNR, FQNEAQ (reference sequence). The CDR3 is 13 amino acids. The ends lost 4 bases at V and 2 bases at J; junction bases unmatched: 1. CDR3 sequence: CASSSGLQETQYF. Written as DNA, the CDR3 is TGTGCCAGCAGCTCGGGACTACAAGAGACCCAGTACTTC.

The V and J genes are TRBV5-5 and TRBJ1-2; 8 bases align to TRBD1. Germline assignment: CDR1 SGHKS and CDR2 YYEKEE (reference sequence). The V gene end was trimmed by 0 bases and the J gene end by 5 bases; junction bases not matched to a gene: 6. This CDR3 is 15 amino acids long. The CDR3 DNA follows: TGTGCCAGCAGCTTGGGTCAGGACAGGGTTTATGGCTACACCTTC. Translating it yields CASSLGQDRVYGYTF.

This chain uses TRBV14 with TRBJ1-2, with D unclear. The V end lost 0 bases, the J end lost 4 bases, and 15 bases lay between the germline ends. Germline V gene sequence: CDR1 SGHDN, CDR2 FVKESK. The CDR3 has 16 amino acids. Here the CDR3 DNA reads TGTGCCAGCAGCCAAGATAGGGTAGGCGACGGCTATGGCTACACCTTC. It codes for CASSQDRVGDGYGYTF.